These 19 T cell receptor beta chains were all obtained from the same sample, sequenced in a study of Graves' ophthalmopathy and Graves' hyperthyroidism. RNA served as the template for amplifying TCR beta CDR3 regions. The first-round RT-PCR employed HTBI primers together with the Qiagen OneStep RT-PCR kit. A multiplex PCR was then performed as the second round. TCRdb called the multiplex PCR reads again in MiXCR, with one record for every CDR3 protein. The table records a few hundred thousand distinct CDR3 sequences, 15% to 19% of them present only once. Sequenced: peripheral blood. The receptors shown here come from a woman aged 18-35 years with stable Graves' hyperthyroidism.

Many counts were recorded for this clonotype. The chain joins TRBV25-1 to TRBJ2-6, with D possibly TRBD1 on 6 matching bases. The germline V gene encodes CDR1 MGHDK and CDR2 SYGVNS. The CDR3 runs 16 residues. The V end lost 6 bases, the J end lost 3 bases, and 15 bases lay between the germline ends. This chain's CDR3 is CASSPQLGGGANVLTF. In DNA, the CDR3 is TGTGCCAGCAGCCCCCAACTAGGGGGTGGGGCCAACGTCCTGACTTTC.

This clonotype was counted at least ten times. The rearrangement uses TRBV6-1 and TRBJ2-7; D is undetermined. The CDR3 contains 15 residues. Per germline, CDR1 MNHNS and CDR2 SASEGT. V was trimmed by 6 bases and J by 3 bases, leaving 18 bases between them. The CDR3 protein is CASRKNWQMDYEQYF. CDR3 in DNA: TGTGCCAGCAGAAAGAATTGGCAGATGGACTACGAGCAGTACTTC.

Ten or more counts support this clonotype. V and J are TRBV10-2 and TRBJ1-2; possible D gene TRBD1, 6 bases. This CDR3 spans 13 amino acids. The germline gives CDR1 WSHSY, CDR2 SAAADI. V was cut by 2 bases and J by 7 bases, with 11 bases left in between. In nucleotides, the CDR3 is TGCGCCAGCAGTGAGAACAGGGTTAGTGGCTACACCTTC. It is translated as CASSENRVSGYTF.

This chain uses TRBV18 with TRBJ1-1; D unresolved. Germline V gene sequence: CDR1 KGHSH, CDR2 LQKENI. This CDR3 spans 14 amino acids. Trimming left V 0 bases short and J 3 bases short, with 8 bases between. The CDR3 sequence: CASSPPDGDTEAFF. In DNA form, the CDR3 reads TGTGCCAGCTCACCACCGGACGGAGACACTGAAGCTTTCTTT.

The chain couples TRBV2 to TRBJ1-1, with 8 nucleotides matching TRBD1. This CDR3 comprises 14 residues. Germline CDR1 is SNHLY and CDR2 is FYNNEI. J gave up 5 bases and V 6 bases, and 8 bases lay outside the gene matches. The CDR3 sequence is CASRGQGRSTEAFF. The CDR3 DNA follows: TGTGCCAGCAGAGGACAGGGACGATCAACTGAAGCTTTCTTT. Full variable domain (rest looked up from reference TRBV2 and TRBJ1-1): EPEVTQTPSHQVTQMGQEVILRCVPISNHLYFYWYRQILGQKVEFLVSFYNNEISEKSEIFDDQFSVERPDGSNFTLKIRSTKLEDSAMYFCASRGQGRSTEAFFGQGTRLTVV.

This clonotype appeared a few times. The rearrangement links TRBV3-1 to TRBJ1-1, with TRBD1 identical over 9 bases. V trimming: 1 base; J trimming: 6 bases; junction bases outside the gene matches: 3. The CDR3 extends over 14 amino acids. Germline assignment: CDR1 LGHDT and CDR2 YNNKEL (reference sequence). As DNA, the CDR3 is TGTGCCAGCAGCCAAGCACAGGGGGCATCTGAAGCTTTCTTT. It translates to CASSQAQGASEAFF.

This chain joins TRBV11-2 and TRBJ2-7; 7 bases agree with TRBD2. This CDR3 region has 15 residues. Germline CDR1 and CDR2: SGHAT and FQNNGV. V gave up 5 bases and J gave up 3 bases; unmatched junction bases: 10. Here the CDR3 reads CASSPGLAEFYEQYF. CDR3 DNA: TGTGCCAGCAGCCCCGGTCTAGCGGAGTTCTACGAGCAGTACTTC.

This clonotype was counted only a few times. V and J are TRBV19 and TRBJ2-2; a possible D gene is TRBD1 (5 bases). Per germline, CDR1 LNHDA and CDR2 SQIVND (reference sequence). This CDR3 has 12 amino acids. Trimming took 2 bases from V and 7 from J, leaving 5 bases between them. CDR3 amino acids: CASSIRGGELFF. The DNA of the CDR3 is TGTGCCAGTAGTATAAGGGGCGGGGAGCTGTTTTTT.

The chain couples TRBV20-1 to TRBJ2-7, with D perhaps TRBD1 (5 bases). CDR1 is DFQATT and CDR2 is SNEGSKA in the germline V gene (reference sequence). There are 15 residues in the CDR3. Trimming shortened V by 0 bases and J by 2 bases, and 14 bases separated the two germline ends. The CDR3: CSARDTMGRPYEQYF. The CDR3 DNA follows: TGCAGTGCTAGAGATACGATGGGGCGCCCCTACGAGCAGTACTTC.

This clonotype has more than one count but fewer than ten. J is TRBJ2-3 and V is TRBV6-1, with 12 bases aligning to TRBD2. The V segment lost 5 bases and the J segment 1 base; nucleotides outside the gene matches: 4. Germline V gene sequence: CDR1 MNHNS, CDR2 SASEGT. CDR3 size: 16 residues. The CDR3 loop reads CASSPWTSGGTDTQYF. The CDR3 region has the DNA TGTGCCAGCAGTCCTTGGACTAGCGGGGGCACAGATACGCAGTATTTT.

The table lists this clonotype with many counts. The CDR3 spells CASSYGGRELFF. The CDR3 DNA reads as TGTGCCAGCAGTTACGGGGGCCGGGAGCTGTTTTTT. V is TRBV6-2 or TRBV6-3 and J is TRBJ2-2, with D maybe TRBD1 (6 bases). The CDR3 length is 12 residues. Germline V gene data show CDR1 as MNHEY and CDR2 as SVGEGT. Trimming left V 2 bases short and J 9 bases short, with 7 bases between.

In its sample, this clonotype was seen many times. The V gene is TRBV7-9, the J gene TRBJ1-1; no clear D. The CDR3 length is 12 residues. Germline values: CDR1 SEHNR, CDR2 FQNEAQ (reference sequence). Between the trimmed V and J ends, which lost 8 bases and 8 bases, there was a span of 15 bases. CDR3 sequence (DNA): TGTGCCAGCGGTATCCCCGTGATGGAAGCTTTCTTT. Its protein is CASGIPVMEAFF.

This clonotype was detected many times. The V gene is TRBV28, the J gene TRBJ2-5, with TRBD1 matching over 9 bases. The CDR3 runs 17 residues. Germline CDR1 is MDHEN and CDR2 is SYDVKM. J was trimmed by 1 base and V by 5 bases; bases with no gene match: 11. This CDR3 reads CASSGNRGPLSQETQYF. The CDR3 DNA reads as TGTGCCAGCAGTGGTAACAGGGGGCCTCTATCCCAAGAGACCCAGTACTTC.

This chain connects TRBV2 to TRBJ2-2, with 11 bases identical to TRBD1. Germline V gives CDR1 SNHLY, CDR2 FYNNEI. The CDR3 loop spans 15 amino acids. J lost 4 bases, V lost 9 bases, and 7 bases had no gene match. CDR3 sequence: CASRRDRGSTGELFF. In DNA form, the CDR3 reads TGTGCCAGTCGTCGGGACAGGGGGTCCACCGGGGAGCTGTTTTTT.

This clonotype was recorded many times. The CDR3 region has the DNA TGTGCCAGCAGCCCTCAGGGGACCCAAGAGACCCAGTACTTC. Amino acids: CASSPQGTQETQYF. This rearrangement joins TRBV12-3 or TRBV12-4 to TRBJ2-5, with a tentative D call TRBD1 (6 bases). V shed 6 bases and J shed 1 base, with 12 bases lying between them. CDR3 size: 14 residues.

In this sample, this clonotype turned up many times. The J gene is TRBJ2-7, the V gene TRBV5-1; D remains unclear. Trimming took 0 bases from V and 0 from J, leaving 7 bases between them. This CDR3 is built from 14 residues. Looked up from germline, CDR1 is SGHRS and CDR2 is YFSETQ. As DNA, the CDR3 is TGCGCCAGCAGCTTGGGACCGGCCTCCTACGAGCAGTACTTC. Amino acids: CASSLGPASYEQYF.

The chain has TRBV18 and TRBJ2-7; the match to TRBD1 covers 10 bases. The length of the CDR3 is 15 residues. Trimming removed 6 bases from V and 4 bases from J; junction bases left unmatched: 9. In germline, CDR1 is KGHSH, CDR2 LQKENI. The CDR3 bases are TGTGCCAGCTCCCAATCAGACAGGGGGCTGTACGAGCAGTACTTC. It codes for CASSQSDRGLYEQYF.

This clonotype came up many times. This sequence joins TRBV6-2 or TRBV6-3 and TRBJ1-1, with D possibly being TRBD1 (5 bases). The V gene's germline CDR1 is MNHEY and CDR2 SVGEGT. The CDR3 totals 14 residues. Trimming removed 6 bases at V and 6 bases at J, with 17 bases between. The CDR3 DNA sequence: TGTGCCAGCAGGATCGGGGCTTACCACTCTGAAGCTTTCTTT. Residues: CASRIGAYHSEAFF.

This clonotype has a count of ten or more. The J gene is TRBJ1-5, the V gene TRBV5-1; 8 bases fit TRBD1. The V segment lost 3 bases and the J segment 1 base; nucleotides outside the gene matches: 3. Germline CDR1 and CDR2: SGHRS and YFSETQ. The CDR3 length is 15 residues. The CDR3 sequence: CASSSTGGSNQPQHF. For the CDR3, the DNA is TGCGCCAGCAGCTCAACAGGGGGAAGCAATCAGCCCCAGCATTTT.